This passage covers 18 T cell receptor beta chains from one sample sequenced in a study of graft-versus-host responses after intestinal transplantation. The antigens for these receptors are not known. Sequencing used immunoSEQ multiplex PCR; TCRdb keeps in-frame clones, though not all of them. Here the sample spans 65,000 to 90,000 clones, less than 95% being singletons. The sequences come from unstimulated CD8+ T cells sorted from spleen or lymph node cells, collected before transplant. These receptors came from a human donor who was the organ donor for an intestinal transplant.

The chain combines TRBV7-9 with TRBJ1-1; 9 bases are shared with TRBD1. The CDR3 is 13 amino acids. Germline CDR1 SEHNR, CDR2 FQNEAQ (reference sequence). Losses at the gene ends were 4 bases for V and 7 bases for J; bases not matched to a gene: 4. CDR3 DNA: TGTGCCAGCAGCTATGACAGGGGGTTTGAAGCTTTCTTT. Residues: CASSYDRGFEAFF.

The V gene is TRBV4-1, the J gene TRBJ1-1; weak D call: TRBD1 (6 bases). The V and J ends lost 6 bases and 5 bases respectively, with 19 bases between them. Looked up from germline, CDR1 is MGHRA and CDR2 is YSYEKL. This CDR3 comprises 15 residues. CDR3: CASRPWGGPYTEAFF. CDR3 DNA: TGCGCCAGCAGGCCCTGGGGGGGCCCTTATACTGAAGCTTTCTTT.

The V and J genes are TRBV25-1 and TRBJ2-1; perhaps TRBD2 as D (5 bases). Germline loops: CDR1 MGHDK, CDR2 SYGVNS. Trimming took 4 bases from V and 10 from J, leaving 14 bases between them. This CDR3 is built from 13 residues. The CDR3, as DNA: TGTGCCAGCAGTGTTACTAGTACATCGGAGCAGTTCTTC. This gives the protein CASSVTSTSEQFF.

This chain uses TRBV9 with TRBJ2-2; 9 bases are shared with TRBD1. V was clipped by 3 bases and J by 5 bases; unmatched bases: 14. The germline gives CDR1 SGDLS, CDR2 YYNGEE. The CDR3 is made up of 18 amino acids. This CDR3 is CASSGTGTGFERTGELFF. Here the CDR3 DNA reads TGTGCCAGCAGCGGGACCGGGACAGGGTTTGAGAGAACCGGGGAGCTGTTTTTT.

The chain couples TRBV9 to TRBJ2-5; a possible D gene is TRBD2 (5 bases). V lost 0 bases and J 4 bases, leaving 13 bases between the germline ends. The CDR3 totals 15 residues. Germline loops: CDR1 SGDLS, CDR2 YYNGEE. The CDR3 region is CASSVGTGTLETQYF. The CDR3 DNA reads as TGTGCCAGCAGCGTAGGGACTGGAACGTTAGAGACCCAGTACTTC. The complete variable domain, with remaining parts taken from reference TRBV9 and TRBJ2-5, reads DSGVTQTPKHLITATGQRVTLRCSPRSGDLSVYWYQQSLDQGLQFLIQYYNGEERAKGNILERFSAQQFPDLHSELNLSSLELGDSALYFCASSVGTGTLETQYFGPGTRLLVL.

This sequence joins TRBV9 and TRBJ2-1, with TRBD2 matching over 10 bases. Germline-derived CDR1 and CDR2 are SGDLS and YYNGEE. This CDR3 has 15 residues. V shed 3 bases and J 7 bases; nucleotides not matched to a gene: 7. CDR3 coding DNA: TGTGCCAGCAGCGCCTTAGCGGGGGGTGGGAATGAGCAGTTCTTC. Translated, it gives CASSALAGGGNEQFF.

This sequence joins TRBV11-2 and TRBJ2-7; tentatively, D is TRBD1 (5 bases). This CDR3 has 12 amino acids. Trimming removed 4 bases at V and 6 bases at J, with 10 bases between. Germline CDR1 and CDR2: SGHAT and FQNNGV. The CDR3 DNA is TGTGCCAGCAGCTCTACAGGAAGCGAGCAGTACTTC. Its translation: CASSSTGSEQYF.

This clone occurred once. The rearrangement uses TRBV10-2 and TRBJ2-7; 10 nucleotides line up with TRBD2. The CDR3 consists of 16 residues. The germline V gene encodes CDR1 WSHSY and CDR2 SAAADI. V trimming: 3 bases; J trimming: 2 bases; junction bases outside the gene matches: 7. The CDR3, as DNA: TGCGCCAGCAGTGATCTGCTAGCGGGGGATCCCTACGAGCAGTACTTC. Amino acids: CASSDLLAGDPYEQYF.

This clone is medium-sized in the sample. This sample also contains other DNA sequences that code for the same CDR3. The rearrangement uses TRBV19 and TRBJ1-3; D unresolved. Germline loops: CDR1 LNHDA, CDR2 SQIVND (reference sequence). Deletions cut 3 bases from V and 4 bases from J, with 10 bases between. This CDR3 is 14 amino acids long. CDR3 in DNA: TGTGCCAGTAGTATCGGCGGACTCGGAAACACCATATATTTT. Its translation is CASSIGGLGNTIYF.

This chain connects TRBV20-1 to TRBJ1-2; TRBD1 might be the D (6 bases). CDR1 is DFQATT and CDR2 is SNEGSKA in the germline V gene (reference sequence). This CDR3 region has 11 residues. The V and J ends lost 8 bases and 4 bases respectively, with 11 bases between them. CDR3 region: CSPGDSYGYTF. CDR3 coding DNA: TGCAGTCCAGGGGATTCCTATGGCTACACCTTC.

This clone was counted a few times. CDR3 DNA: TGTGCCAGTAGCCCCGCGGGCTGGACTGAAGCTTTCTTT. This translates into CASSPAGWTEAFF. This rearrangement joins TRBV19 to TRBJ1-1; D is ambiguous. The ends were cut back, 6 bases at V and 5 bases at J, with 13 bases in the middle. This CDR3 is built from 13 residues. Germline CDR1 is LNHDA and CDR2 is SQIVND (reference sequence).

In its sample, this clone was seen a few times. The chain has TRBV7-9 and TRBJ1-4; D uncertain. Per germline, CDR1 SEHNR and CDR2 FQNEAQ (reference sequence). This CDR3 spans 12 amino acids. Deletions cut 2 bases from V and 5 bases from J, with 3 bases between. The CDR3, as DNA: TGTGCCAGCAGCTTACGGAATGAAAAACTGTTTTTT. This codes for CASSLRNEKLFF. Combining the CDR3 with reference TRBV7-9 and TRBJ1-4 gives the whole variable domain DTGVSQNPRHKITKRGQNVTFRCDPISEHNRLYWYRQTLGQGPEFLTYFQNEAQLEKSRLLSDRFSAERPKGSFSTLEIQRTEQGDSAMYLCASSLRNEKLFFGSGTQLSVL.

V and J are TRBV4-3 and TRBJ2-5; possible D gene TRBD2, 5 bases. The assigned J gene may be wrong: the sequence end matches TRBJ2-7 better. CDR3 length: 15 residues. Germline CDR1 and CDR2: LGHNA and YSLEER. Here the CDR3 reads CASSQDHSRAYEQYF. The CDR3 region has the DNA TGCGCCAGCAGCCAAGATCACTCGCGGGCCTACGAGCAGTACTTC.

V is TRBV19 and J is TRBJ1-4; TRBD1 agrees at 7 bases. There are 15 residues in the CDR3. Trimming cost V 5 bases and J 8 bases; bases outside gene matches: 11. Germline values: CDR1 LNHDA, CDR2 SQIVND (reference sequence). CDR3 nucleotide sequence: TGTGCCAGTAGTCTTGGACAGGCTTGGTACGAAAAACTGTTTTTT. Protein product: CASSLGQAWYEKLFF.

This chain connects TRBV25-1 to TRBJ2-5; 7 bases match TRBD2. The germline V gene encodes CDR1 MGHDK and CDR2 SYGVNS. Trimming took 3 bases from V and 7 from J; bases not matched to a gene: 14. CDR3 length: 16 residues. The CDR3 region has the DNA TGTGCCAGCAGTGAGTCGAGCGGGGTCACCCGAGGGACCCAGTACTTC. Residues: CASSESSGVTRGTQYF.

The chain couples TRBV7-9 to TRBJ1-1, with TRBD1 as a possible D gene (6 bases). CDR3 length: 14 residues. Trimming took off 8 bases at V and 4 bases at J, with 17 bases between the two ends. Germline CDR1 and CDR2: SEHNR and FQNEAQ (reference sequence). The DNA for the CDR3 is TGTGCCAGCTTCCCGCAACAGGGTTTCACTGAAGCTTTCTTT. Amino acids: CASFPQQGFTEAFF.

The chain uses TRBV4-1 and TRBJ2-7; D remains unclear. Germline values: CDR1 MGHRA, CDR2 YSYEKL. V was trimmed by 2 bases and J by 1 base, leaving 18 bases between them. The CDR3 consists of 17 residues. CDR3 loop: CASSQTPSLGVSYEQYF. For the CDR3, the DNA is TGCGCCAGCAGCCAAACACCGAGCCTAGGTGTTTCCTACGAGCAGTACTTC.

The V and J genes are TRBV7-2 and TRBJ2-1; tentatively, D is TRBD1 (5 bases). The V gene lost 6 bases and the J gene lost 6 bases, with 12 bases spanning the gap. The CDR3 is 13 amino acids. The germline CDR1 and CDR2 sequences are SGHTA and FQGNSA. The CDR3 DNA is TGTGCCAGCAGTCTCACCCAGGGCAATGAGCAGTTCTTC. Protein: CASSLTQGNEQFF.